A single sample is the source of the 13 T cell receptor beta chains below, sequenced in a study of shared clonotypes between healthy human individuals. Produced via immunoSEQ multiplex PCR; TCRdb's table is partial and in-frame only. Among a few million clones listed, approximately 94% were seen once. Sequencing was performed on naive CD4+ T cells sorted from blood. Subset: CD45RA+ positively selected. The receptor set was obtained from a man aged 18 to 30 in good health.

The V and J genes are TRBV5-4 and TRBJ2-1; D is perhaps TRBD2 (5 bases). CDR3 length: 14 residues. The germline V gene has CDR1 SGHNT and CDR2 YYREEE (reference sequence). Trimming left V 0 bases short and J 6 bases short, with 10 bases between. The CDR3 bases are TGTGCCAGCAGCTTGGAGGCTAGCTCCAATGAGCAGTTCTTC. Its protein product is CASSLEASSNEQFF.

The V call is TRBV5-6, the J call TRBJ1-1; D is unclear. The CDR3 extends over 14 amino acids. V was pared by 5 bases and J by 1 base, with 12 bases between. Per germline, CDR1 SGHDT and CDR2 YYEEEE. CDR3 protein: CASSYGRSNTEAFF. As DNA, the CDR3 is TGTGCCAGCAGTTATGGACGTTCGAACACTGAAGCTTTCTTT. Based on the CDR3 plus reference TRBV5-6 and TRBJ1-1, the full variable domain is DAGVTQSPTHLIKTRGQQVTLRCSPKSGHDTVSWYQQALGQGPQFIFQYYEEEERQRGNFPDRFSGHQFPNYSSELNVNALLLGDSALYLCASSYGRSNTEAFFGQGTRLTVV.

This chain uses TRBV6-5 with TRBJ2-6; D is ambiguous. The CDR3 is 15 residues long. Trimming left V 6 bases short and J 0 bases short, with 9 bases between. Germline lookup yields CDR1 MNHEY and CDR2 SVGAGI. The CDR3 bases are TGTGCCAGCAGCTCCGGTTACTCTGGGGCCAACGTCCTGACTTTC. Encoded protein: CASSSGYSGANVLTF.

The chain couples TRBV19 to TRBJ1-1; the D is unclear. The CDR3 consists of 14 residues. The V gene's germline CDR1 is LNHDA and CDR2 SQIVND (reference sequence). Trimming left V 7 bases short and J 4 bases short, with 16 bases between. CDR3 coding DNA: TGTGCCAGTACCCGCCGGGTCCTGGGCACTGAAGCTTTCTTT. It is translated as CASTRRVLGTEAFF.

The chain recombines TRBV5-1 with TRBJ1-4; 8 bases match TRBD1. This CDR3 comprises 15 residues. Germline-derived CDR1 and CDR2 are SGHRS and YFSETQ. The trim removed 5 bases at V and 8 bases at J, leaving 11 bases unmatched. CDR3 sequence (DNA): TGCGCCAGCAGAGATGGGACAGGCAGTTGGGAAAAACTGTTTTTT. Translated, it gives CASRDGTGSWEKLFF.

The genes are TRBV19 and TRBJ1-5; the D is unclear. The CDR3 contains 14 residues. Trimming took 8 bases from V and 6 from J, leaving 17 bases between them. Germline V gives CDR1 LNHDA, CDR2 SQIVND (reference sequence). The DNA of the CDR3 is TGTGCCAGTTCAAAGGCGTTAATGGGTCAGCCCCAGCATTTT. Amino acids: CASSKALMGQPQHF.

This chain connects TRBV7-8 to TRBJ2-1, with 10 bases lining up with TRBD2. Germline V gene sequence: CDR1 SGHVS, CDR2 FQNEAQ. The CDR3 spans 17 residues. The J segment lost 6 bases and the V segment lost 1 base, leaving 9 bases of the junction unmatched. The CDR3 nucleotides read TGTGCCAGCAGCTTAGTTTTCGGACTAGCGGACGTCAATGAGCAGTTCTTC. Protein sequence: CASSLVFGLADVNEQFF.

This chain connects TRBV6-1 to TRBJ1-1; maybe TRBD1 (6 bases). The germline V gene encodes CDR1 MNHNS and CDR2 SASEGT. The ends were cut back, 3 bases at V and 3 bases at J, with 14 bases in the middle. The CDR3 sequence is 15 residues long. The CDR3 nucleotides are TGTGCCAGCAGTGATTATCGGGGGCAGTACACTGAAGCTTTCTTT. This encodes CASSDYRGQYTEAFF.

This clone was detected once. CDR3 amino acids: CASSYSAEGNGYTF. As DNA, the CDR3 is TGTGCCAGCAGTTACTCAGCGGAGGGGAACGGCTACACCTTC. The chain uses TRBV6-5 and TRBJ1-2; the D gene is possibly TRBD1 (5 bases). V shed 0 bases and J shed 8 bases, with 13 bases lying between them. The CDR3 covers 14 residues. Germline CDR1 and CDR2: MNHEY and SVGAGI.

The CDR3 is CASQGYDEQFF. CDR3 coding DNA: TGTGCCAGCCAGGGTTATGATGAGCAGTTCTTC. The rearrangement uses TRBV19 and TRBJ2-1; D might be TRBD1 (5 bases). Trimming removed 9 bases from V and 8 bases from J, with 11 bases in between. CDR1 and CDR2 from the germline V gene are LNHDA and SQIVND (reference sequence). The CDR3 runs 11 residues.

As for this clone: Other DNA sequences of this sample code for an identical CDR3. V is TRBV18 and J is TRBJ2-7; 14 nucleotides line up with TRBD2. V gave up 3 bases and J gave up 6 bases; unmatched junction bases: 4. The germline V gene has CDR1 KGHSH and CDR2 LQKENI. The CDR3 extends over 15 amino acids. CDR3 sequence (DNA): TGTGCCAGCTCACCTCCCGGACTAGCGGGAGGCGAGCAGTACTTC. Residues: CASSPPGLAGGEQYF.

The chain joins TRBV30 to TRBJ1-3; a possible D gene is TRBD1 (6 bases). The CDR3 consists of 14 residues. Trimming stripped 5 bases from V and 0 bases from J, with 11 bases between. Germline V lookup: CDR1 GTSNPN, CDR2 SVGIG (reference sequence). The DNA of the CDR3 is TGTGCCTGGGCCCAGGGGTCCTCTGGAAACACCATATATTTT. Translated, it gives CAWAQGSSGNTIYF.

The V gene is TRBV30, the J gene TRBJ2-5; D ambiguous. Trimming shortened V by 4 bases and J by 1 base, and 10 bases separated the two germline ends. From germline, CDR1 is GTSNPN and CDR2 SVGIG (reference sequence). The CDR3 has 13 residues. For the CDR3, the DNA is TGTGCCTGGACACGGCAGCTCCAAGAGACCCAGTACTTC. As protein: CAWTRQLQETQYF.